The source of this TCR beta chain is a study of cytomegalovirus exposure and HLA in healthy donors (dated by TCRdb to 2016 to 2017). Describing the broader study: An earlier analysis of 550 to 700 of the donors reported 250 to 300 Gb of sequence data and more than 90 million unique TCR beta sequences from 150 million to 200 million T cells. About 300 gigabases of sequencing data and 91 million or so unique TCR sequences made up an early release that covered 640 HLA-typed donors. Of the 350 to 450 genotyped donors, roughly 76% were placed in the genetic ancestry cluster associated with self-reported Caucasian donors. The study aimed to test whether cataloging public T cell receptors could reveal signatures of past pathogen exposure. The T cell repertoires of around 670 subjects were profiled by immunosequencing and related to cytomegalovirus serostatus. Besides the first cohort of roughly 640 subjects, a separate validation cohort made up of roughly 120 different subjects was used. To predict cytomegalovirus infection status, the study brought together high-throughput TCR immunosequencing, statistical association of individual TCRs with disease status, and machine learning. A later analysis re-examined previously published TCR beta repertoires from more than 650 donors and added high-resolution HLA genotyping to investigate patterns of TCR occurrence. Rather than using new phenotypic data, the later analysis identified candidate immune exposures from TCR beta sequences and from how often those sequences occurred across donors. An earlier analysis of a few hundred of the donors applied high-throughput TCR beta sequencing to assess whether each TCR beta V gene segment acted as functional or pseudogenic. Donor age, sex, ethnicity and CMV serostatus were collected together with the repertoire data. Genome-wide SNP genotypes for about 65% of the roughly 670 donors were used in a later genetic analysis, which treated that subset as a discovery cohort. All discovery cohort repertoires had been generated on a single sequencing platform. Both class I and class II loci were covered by HLA typing, at four-digit resolution. Typing coverage varied by locus: 629-630 donors for A, B, C, DRB1 and DQB1; under 550 for DQA1; nearly 610 for DPA1; roughly 450 for DPB1. Several DR-DQ haplotypes were handled as single units for association and clustering because linkage in the cohort was strong. Among roughly 400 genotyped donors of the cohort, an average of roughly 240,000 unique TCR beta nucleotide sequences were sequenced per donor, roughly 18% of them non-productive. Overall study results and their limits: Presence/absence analyses assumed roughly uniform sequencing depth across donors, an assumption that may not hold. A later analysis reported that several top co-occurrence clusters appeared linked to parvovirus B19, influenza, CMV and Epstein-Barr virus. According to a later genetic analysis, donors in an Asian-associated ancestry cluster had fewer N-insertions in productive TCRs than the approximately 630-donor mean. In the study, around 150 TCR beta chains were listed as associated with cytomegalovirus. In both the original and validation cohorts, the classifier was reported to diagnose cytomegalovirus status with high specificity and sensitivity. According to the authors, the approach could potentially be generalized to other disease states and immunological phenotypes. The sequencing pipeline was judged likely to have produced a cluster of highly shared sequence variants as a technical artifact. Linkage disequilibrium might explain the correlated functional status among segregating V segments, but an unknown experimental factor could not be ruled out. Most TCR sequences were seen in very few donors, while some public TCRs were found in many individuals. Some IMGT-functional V segments, including TRBV6-2 and TRBV6-3, could not be distinguished by the 87-base-pair reads and were therefore excluded. Most CMV-associated TCR beta chains appeared to be HLA-restricted in a later analysis, and the HLA associations seemed to be driven largely by CMV exposure. Strong co-occurrence of HLA alleles, especially DR and DQ, made assigning TCR associations to individual alleles difficult. Three of the identified cytomegalovirus-associated TCR beta chains were confirmed in vitro to be specific for cytomegalovirus antigens. Specific HLA alleles were associated with about 17,000 TCR beta sequences at a false discovery rate of 0.05 in a later analysis. According to a later analysis, TCR association rates differed among HLA loci, with DRB1 alleles showing the most associated TCRs and HLA-C alleles showing the fewest. In a later genetic analysis, a missense DCLRE1C variant was associated with V-gene and J-gene trimming of TCR beta chains, and the association was replicated in an independent cohort. This cohort had only TCR beta chains sequenced, and the lack of alpha or paired-chain data limited which features could be detected. A further reported finding was that TCR beta sequences accurately predicted the HLA-A and HLA-B alleles for most subjects in the first cohort. HLA typing was unavailable for some donors at each locus, so association tests used only the typed subset. Some 16 rarely observed V segments, including chromosome 9 orphons, were excluded from the earlier analysis of several hundred of the donors because counts were too low. An earlier analysis of 587 of the donors showed that most TCR beta V segments appeared in productive rearrangements either about 87% or about 30% of the time, which broadly matched IMGT annotations. In a later analysis, HLA-associated TCR beta chains showed more clonal expansion and lower generation probabilities than non-associated chains that were equally common. CMV serostatus was the only immune exposure information available for the cohort.

The cohort comprised around 700 healthy bone marrow donors. At the time of sampling, all cohort members were nominally healthy, though unrecorded immune exposures were likely present. The donor was CMV seropositive and was included in the group of almost 300 seropositive cohort members. Each donor provided a peripheral blood sample, and peripheral blood mononuclear cells were used for TCR beta sequencing. Genomic DNA was extracted from the blood cell samples with the Qiagen DNeasy Blood Extraction Kit. V loses 4 bases of germline sequence and J loses 4 bases, and the interval between the two ends is 16 bases. The CDR1 and CDR2 encoded by the germline V gene are MNHNS and SASEGT. Inclusive of the bounding cysteine and phenylalanine, the CDR3 is 15 residues long. The entry retains the CDR3 DNA only, 45 bases that are in frame from base 1. Only one count was recorded for this clone. The antigen it recognizes is unknown. Per-base quality was not reported, and no clone a single base away is much larger than it.

The library was produced with the immunoSEQ multiplex PCR assay. The multiplex PCR relied on a mix of 60 forward primers for TCR Vbeta segments and 13 reverse primers for TCR Jbeta segments. Amplification of the CDR3 region of rearranged TCR beta genes was performed with a multiplex PCR assay on genomic DNA. The amplified TCR beta libraries were sequenced on the Illumina HiSeq System as 87-base-pair reads. In the original analysis: A later analysis counted about 76 million unique TCR beta chains across the 670 or so repertoires, and some 11 million of these chains were shared by at least two donors. A nearest-neighbor algorithm error-corrected the raw reads and collapsed the reads into unique sequences, merging closely related sequences to remove PCR and sequencing errors. Alignment of CDR3 sequences to IMGT reference sequences was used to assign V, D and J gene segments. For a sequence to be retained, at least a six-nucleotide match to both a V gene segment and a J gene segment was required. Rearrangements were called productive when the CDR3 lacked stop codons and stayed in frame with V and J; all others were non-productive. CDR3 was defined by IMGT convention, running from the second conserved V-encoded cysteine to the conserved J-encoded phenylalanine. Sequences without an unambiguous match to a single V gene segment were excluded from the earlier analysis of several hundred of the donors. In an earlier analysis of several hundred of the donors, V segments were called functional above 56.7% productive rearrangements and were called segregating when the between-donor standard deviation exceeded 5%. A statistical classification framework was developed to diagnose cytomegalovirus status using the catalog of TCR beta chain sequences. In a later analysis, V and J genes were assigned by comparing TCR nucleotide sequences against IMGT/GENE-DB human TR gene sequences. A later analysis assigned CDR3 sequences and most-parsimonious VDJ recombination scenarios with the TCRdist pipeline. A later analysis defined each TCR beta chain by its CDR3 amino acid sequence plus V-gene family, and excluded reads lacking a unique V-gene family. To address suspected cross-contamination and a sequencing artifact, a later analysis removed approximately 590 highly shared, low-generation-probability nucleotide sequences. In a later analysis, a clonal expansion index for each public chain was calculated from normalized within-repertoire ranks of inferred template counts. Generation probabilities in a later analysis came from a VDJ recombination model fitted to out-of-frame rearrangements, and those results were checked against IGoR. Hypergeometric tests were used in a later analysis to score TCR-TCR, TCR-HLA and TCR-CMV co-occurrence, with a repertoire-size bias correction applied to the TCR pairs. False discovery rates were estimated in a later analysis by permuting HLA or CMV assignments 20 times. In a later analysis, co-occurring TCRs were grouped using DBSCAN, and TCRdist sequence similarity was added for clustering within HLA-allele-positive subsets. Co-occurrence clustering excluded repertoires with fewer than 30,000 or more than 120,000 public chains, plus five with anomalous nucleotide sharing. In TCRdb, the immuneACCESS table is reduced to in-frame sequences with V and J assigned. These tables do not hold every clone; where another copy was compared, an unresolved V gene accounts for under half, and the others remain unexplained. V, J and clone size reflect that table, while D and trimming were determined from the DNA. This sample holds around 120,000 clones; 65% were observed only once. The top ten hold 3% to 4.5% of the sample.

This receptor chain uses TRBV6-1 and TRBJ1-2; too little of a D gene remains to name it. Sequencing input: PBMCs. The sequence was collected from a man under 40 in good health and CMV-seropositive. Read as DNA, the sequence is TGTGCCAGCAGTGGATCCGACAAGATCATCTATGGCTACACCTTC. The translation is CASSGSDKIIYGYTF.